This TCR beta chain was captured by sequencing in a study of neurological immune-mediated disorders. Germline V gives CDR1 DFQATT, CDR2 SNEGSKA (reference sequence). The CDR3 spans 17 residues. Trimming took 3 bases from V and 0 from J, leaving 19 bases between them. Volunteers attending a blood bank in Maryland, USA, served as healthy controls. Input was about a million sorted T cells, either CD4+ or CD8+. Study-wide findings and caveats: The study found no CDR3 amino acid sequences shared by expanded clones across subjects, suggesting private repertoires in all groups.

Using its own MiXCR run on the 5' RACE reads, TCRdb lists one record per CDR3 protein. The sample gives more than 15,000 distinct CDR3 sequences, approximately 12% of which show up once; approximately 28% is in the top ten. This clonotype was picked up many times. As yet, its antigen is unknown. This TCR derives from a woman aged 45 to 65 in good health. The specimen was CD8+ T cells from blood. V gene TRBV20-1 combines with J gene TRBJ2-3, with D perhaps matching TRBD2 (5 bases). CDR3 sequence: CSARPTNLATSTDTQYF. The CDR3 DNA reads TGCAGTGCTAGGCCGACCAATCTAGCAACTAGCACAGATACGCAGTATTTT.